Listed here is a single T cell receptor beta chain. Its antigen target is currently unknown. No much larger clone exists at a distance of one base, and base qualities are not known. For CDR1 and CDR2, the germline V gene lists LGHNA and YNFKEQ. From the cysteine through the phenylalanine, the CDR3 covers 15 amino acids. Kept here is only the CDR3 DNA, which spans 45 bases and is read in frame from base 1. V and J are truncated by 4 bases and 5 bases respectively, leaving an intervening sequence of 17 bases. The immunoSEQ Assay, a bias-controlled multiplex PCR, was used to amplify TCRbeta CDR3 regions from genomic DNA. The study's own analysis went as follows. The number of nucleated cells in each sample was estimated from the amplification of reference gene primers within the assay. To quantify the absolute abundance of each unique TCRbeta CDR3 rearrangement, sequence reads were collapsed and filtered. For each sample, productive Simpson clonality was calculated as the square root of Simpson's diversity index across productive rearrangements. Here the immuneACCESS table is served through TCRdb, limited to in-frame sequences with V and J called. Missing clones are a known gap in these copies; in checked studies unresolved V genes cover under half, and the rest lacks a known reason. That table is the source of V, J and clone size, and D and trimming were worked out from the DNA. Across this sample there are approximately 190,000 clones, with approximately 90% seen only once. The ten largest account for around 23% of the sample.

These data come from a study of blood T cell repertoires in COVID-19 (dated by TCRdb to the early 2020s). As for the study more broadly: Recovered participants in ImmuneRACE Cohort 3 were defined by two consecutive negative NP/OP PCR tests, clearance by a healthcare professional, or resolution of symptoms. The collaborator samples originated in the United States, Italy and Spain and spanned the acute and convalescent phases of COVID-19. The prospective study material was composed of cDNA or gDNA derived from T cells, B-cell-depleted T cells, or PBMCs. Deeply sampled blood TCRbeta repertoires from subjects exposed to, actively infected with, or recovered from COVID-19 were included in the dataset. The repertoires were released in a freely available public database intended as a resource for research on the immune response to SARS-CoV-2. Samples came from the ongoing ImmuneRACE study (first 160 participants) plus 1,254 subjects from 6 global collaborators. Nearly every sample came with metadata listing a de-identified subject ID, COVID-19 status, age in years and sex. Where available, HLA class I and class II types were obtained from metadata supplied by the sample provider rather than from assay-based typing. General conclusions and limits of the study: How much clinical and demographic metadata was included differed by source and by participant, and the metadata was provided uncurated.

Enrolling through a virtual design, the prospective study's participants ranged in age from roughly 18 to 90 years and lived across some 23 United States geographic areas. To assign participants to cohorts, the prospective study relied on clinical history that participants themselves reported in a screening survey and a study questionnaire. Mobile phlebotomists in the prospective study collected whole blood, serum and a nasopharyngeal or oropharyngeal swab from every participant. Prospective study participants could optionally give additional blood draws and questionnaires over an approximately two-month period. Before DNA extraction, prospective study blood samples were shipped either frozen or at room temperature.

The receptor comes from a woman aged 40 to 50 in a cohort exposed to, infected with or recovered from COVID-19 (not recorded which). The chain is made from TRBV4-2 and TRBJ1-2, with TRBD1 as a weak D call on 5 bases. Sequenced material: PBMCs or T cells enriched from blood (not recorded which). For the CDR3, the sequence is CASSLKGRTPYGYTF. Here is the DNA: TGTGCCAGCAGCCTCAAGGGGAGGACACCGTATGGCTACACCTTC.